Presented here are 7 T cell receptor beta chains from one specimen sequenced in a study of human T cells and chemical hapten exposure. Time point specified: pre-sensitization, week 0. Documented treatment: therapeutic diphenylcyclopropenone sensitization with weekly scalp DPC. Each CDR3 protein is one row after TCRdb ran MiXCR on the RACE reads. The sample shows 100,000 to 150,000 distinct CDR3 sequences, roughly 13% of them seen only once. The specimen was whole blood, collected in connection with sensitization to the hapten diphenylcyclopropenone (DPC). These receptors came from a woman between 18 and 29 years old with alopecia areata. Some clones in this sample may be carry-over from other donors' samples.

The genes are TRBV7-3 and TRBJ2-5; perhaps TRBD1 as D (6 bases). This CDR3 is built from 13 residues. Germline V gene sequence: CDR1 SGHTA, CDR2 FQGTGA. Trimming removed 4 bases from V and 1 base from J, with 7 bases in between. CDR3 amino acids: CASSYRAQETQYF. DNA of the CDR3: TGTGCCAGCAGCTACAGGGCCCAAGAGACCCAGTACTTC.

This clonotype was counted at least ten times. This sequence joins TRBV6-2 or TRBV6-3 and TRBJ1-6; D gene unclear. Germline V gene lookup returns CDR1 MNHEY and CDR2 SVGEGT. The CDR3 consists of 14 residues. V lost 5 bases, J lost 6 bases, and 11 bases lay in between. CDR3: CASSLNQPNSPLHF. CDR3 DNA: TGTGCCAGCAGTCTCAATCAACCTAATTCACCCCTCCACTTT.

This clonotype was detected a few times. This sequence joins TRBV18 and TRBJ1-6, with 11 bases identical to TRBD1. The CDR3 has 17 amino acids. After removal of 1 base from V and 2 bases from J, the junction contained 1 base not matched to a gene. The V gene's germline CDR1 is KGHSH and CDR2 LQKENI. CDR3 protein: CASSPRTGGPYNSPLHF. The CDR3 region has the DNA TGTGCCAGCTCACCACGGACAGGGGGCCCCTATAATTCACCCCTCCACTTT.

The chain employs TRBV7-6 and TRBJ2-6; D perhaps matches TRBD1 (5 bases). The V end was cut by 2 bases, the J end by 4 bases, with 9 bases between. This CDR3 has 15 residues. Looked up from germline, CDR1 is SGHVS and CDR2 is FNYEAQ. CDR3 sequence reads: CASSLLGAGANVLTF. CDR3 nucleotide sequence: TGTGCCAGCAGCTTATTAGGGGCGGGGGCCAACGTCCTGACTTTC.

This rearrangement joins TRBV4-1 to TRBJ1-1; D is perhaps TRBD1 (5 bases). Germline V lookup: CDR1 MGHRA, CDR2 YSYEKL. V gave up 3 bases and J gave up 10 bases, with 18 bases separating them. There are 14 residues in the CDR3. CDR3 in amino acids: CASSHAGPNIGAFF. The CDR3 region has the DNA TGCGCCAGCAGCCACGCGGGACCCAATATTGGAGCTTTCTTT.

This clonotype was observed many times. J is TRBJ2-1 and V is TRBV4-3; 8 bases align to TRBD1. This CDR3 has 14 amino acids. Germline trimming cut 2 bases from V and 7 bases from J; bases unmatched to any gene: 4. CDR1 is LGHNA, CDR2 YSLEER, per germline. The CDR3 DNA reads as TGCGCCAGCAGCCAAAGGACAGGGAGGAATGAGCAGTTCTTC. Translating it yields CASSQRTGRNEQFF.

This clonotype was recorded at least ten times. The chain couples TRBV6-1 to TRBJ2-3, with TRBD2 matching over 7 bases. V shed 6 bases and J 13 bases; nucleotides not matched to a gene: 13. The CDR3 consists of 13 residues. The germline V gene has CDR1 MNHNS and CDR2 SASEGT. The CDR3 nucleotides read TGTGCCAGCAGCCCCCCGACTAGCAGCAAAGAGTATTTT. Protein product: CASSPPTSSKEYF.